Shown below are 14 T cell receptor beta chains from a single sample sequenced in a study of blood T cells in healthy people across ages. It was with a sample-barcoded 5' primer and a J-beta primer mix that a second PCR of roughly 6 to 11 cycles was run. TCRdb called the 5' RACE reads again in MiXCR, with one record for every CDR3 protein. The table records approximately 830,000 distinct CDR3 sequences, about 62% of them present only once. What was sequenced was blood. The receptors were sampled from a young man in good health.

The chain is built from TRBV6-5 and TRBJ1-1, with D uncertain. CDR3 length: 14 residues. CDR1 and CDR2 (germline): MNHEY, SVGAGI. Trimming left V 2 bases short and J 1 base short, with 8 bases between. This CDR3 is CASSYGQANTEAFF. Written as DNA, the CDR3 is TGTGCCAGCAGTTACGGGCAGGCGAACACTGAAGCTTTCTTT.

This sequence joins TRBV6-2 or TRBV6-3 and TRBJ2-4, with D tentatively TRBD1 or TRBD2 (5 bases each). Near its end, the DNA agrees better with TRBJ2-7, so the J call may be wrong. CDR3 length equals 14 residues. The germline V gene encodes CDR1 MNHEY and CDR2 SVGEGT. Written as DNA, the CDR3 is TGTGCCAGCAGTGACGCGAGGGACCTCTACGAGCAGTACTTC. Its protein product is CASSDARDLYEQYF.

The chain joins TRBV4-2 to TRBJ2-1; D gene unclear. The CDR3 totals 16 residues. Germline CDR1 is LGHNA and CDR2 is YNFKEQ. V lost 0 bases, J lost 5 bases, and 14 bases lay in between. CDR3 sequence (DNA): TGTGCCAGCAGCCAAGAGGGTGGCCAGCGAAACAATGAGCAGTTCTTC. It specifies CASSQEGGQRNNEQFF.

This sequence joins TRBV7-2 and TRBJ2-5; D is uncertain. CDR3 length: 15 residues. Germline CDR1 and CDR2: SGHTA and FQGNSA. With 5 bases removed from V and 4 bases from J, the gap between germline ends came to 17 bases. In DNA form, the CDR3 reads TGTGCCAGCAGCAACCCGAAGAGTAACTCAGAGACCCAGTACTTC. This encodes CASSNPKSNSETQYF.

The rearrangement joins TRBV4-3 to TRBJ2-2, with a possible D match to TRBD2 (6 bases). The germline V and J ends were trimmed by 6 bases and 0 bases, with 14 bases remaining between them. This CDR3 spans 16 amino acids. Germline lookup yields CDR1 LGHNA and CDR2 YSLEER. The CDR3 region has the DNA TGCGCCAGCAGGGTGGGGACGGGGGCGAACACCGGGGAGCTGTTTTTT. This gives the protein CASRVGTGANTGELFF.

There are a few counts of this clonotype. This rearrangement joins TRBV6-1 to TRBJ2-7; TRBD1 might be the D (5 bases). Trimming removed 7 bases from V and 2 bases from J, with 15 bases in between. The V gene's germline CDR1 is MNHNS and CDR2 SASEGT. The CDR3 consists of 14 residues. The CDR3 DNA follows: TGTGCCAGCACAACAGGAGCTACAACCTACGAGCAGTACTTC. Encoded protein: CASTTGATTYEQYF.

The count of this clonotype is one. This chain joins TRBV7-8 and TRBJ2-1; D is ambiguous. Germline-derived CDR1 and CDR2 are SGHVS and FQNEAQ. V lost 2 bases and J 5 bases, leaving 10 bases between the germline ends. CDR3 length equals 14 residues. In DNA, the CDR3 is TGTGCCAGCAGCTTAAAGGGTGGACACAATGAGCAGTTCTTC. Translating gives CASSLKGGHNEQFF. Full variable domain (remainder filled in from reference TRBV7-8 and TRBJ2-1): GAGVSQSPRYKVAKRGQDVALRCDPISGHVSLFWYQQALGQGPEFLTYFQNEAQLDKSGLPSDRFFAERPEGSVSTLKIQRTQQEDSAVYLCASSLKGGHNEQFFGPGTRLTVL.

V usage is TRBV9 and J usage is TRBJ2-5, with 8 bases lining up with TRBD2. The last part of the DNA fits TRBJ2-7 better; the J call may be wrong. The CDR3 is made up of 15 amino acids. Germline CDR1 SGDLS, CDR2 YYNGEE. The DNA of the CDR3 is TGTGCCAGCAGTGATAGCCTGGGACTAGTTAACGAGCAGTACTTC. Protein product: CASSDSLGLVNEQYF.

V usage is TRBV29-1 and J usage is TRBJ2-2, with D possibly TRBD1 on 6 matching bases. Germline V gene sequence: CDR1 SQVTM, CDR2 ANQGSEA. V dropped 6 bases and J dropped 2 bases, with 16 bases sitting between them. The CDR3 has 15 residues. In nucleotides, the CDR3 is TGCAGCGTCGAACGGACAGCAGTTAACACCGGGGAGCTGTTTTTT. It translates to CSVERTAVNTGELFF.

This chain joins TRBV9 and TRBJ2-5; D unclear. V was trimmed by 0 bases and J by 2 bases, leaving 5 bases between them. Per germline, CDR1 SGDLS and CDR2 YYNGEE. The CDR3 sequence is 13 residues long. CDR3 region: CASSVAQQETQYF. CDR3 bases: TGTGCCAGCAGCGTAGCGCAGCAAGAGACCCAGTACTTC.

The genes are TRBV7-2 and TRBJ2-7, with 7 bases identical to TRBD2. The assigned J gene may be wrong: the sequence end matches TRBJ2-5 better. CDR1 is SGHTA, CDR2 FQGNSA, per germline. There are 15 residues in the CDR3. The DNA of the CDR3 is TGTGCCAGCAGCTCCTCGAGCGGGGCCCAGGAGACCCAGTACTTC. It codes for CASSSSSGAQETQYF.

This clonotype was observed a few times. The rearrangement links TRBV20-1 to TRBJ2-7, with D perhaps matching TRBD2 (6 bases). Trimming took 3 bases from V and 0 from J, leaving 15 bases between them. The CDR3 has 15 amino acids. Germline CDR1 is DFQATT and CDR2 is SNEGSKA (reference sequence). CDR3 amino acids: CSARTGTANSYEQYF. CDR3 coding DNA: TGCAGTGCTAGGACCGGGACTGCAAACTCCTACGAGCAGTACTTC.

This chain links TRBV12-3 or TRBV12-4 with TRBJ1-5, with a possible D match to TRBD1 (5 bases). This CDR3 has 13 residues. Trimming removed 6 bases from V and 5 bases from J, with 11 bases in between. This chain's CDR3 is CASSRTLYQPQHF. The DNA of the CDR3 is TGTGCCAGCAGCCGGACACTTTATCAGCCCCAGCATTTT.

The rearrangement links TRBV29-1 to TRBJ2-1; 7 bases line up with TRBD2. The CDR3 is made up of 14 amino acids. The germline V gene encodes CDR1 SQVTM and CDR2 ANQGSEA. V was pared by 7 bases and J by 6 bases, with 12 bases of the junction left unmatched. The CDR3 DNA reads as TGCAGCGCGCACCCGACTAGCCAGGGCAATGAGCAGTTCTTC. It specifies CSAHPTSQGNEQFF.